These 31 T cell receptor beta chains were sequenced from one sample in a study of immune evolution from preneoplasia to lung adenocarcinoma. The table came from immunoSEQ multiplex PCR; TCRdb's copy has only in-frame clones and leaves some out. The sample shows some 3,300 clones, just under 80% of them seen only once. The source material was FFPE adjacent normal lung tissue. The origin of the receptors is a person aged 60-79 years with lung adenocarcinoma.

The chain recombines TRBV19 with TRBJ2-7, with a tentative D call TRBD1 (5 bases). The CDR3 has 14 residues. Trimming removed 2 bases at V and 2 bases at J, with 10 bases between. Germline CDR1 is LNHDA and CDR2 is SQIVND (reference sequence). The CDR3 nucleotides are TGTGCCAGTAGTATAACAGGTGAGACCTACGAGCAGTACTTC. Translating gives CASSITGETYEQYF.

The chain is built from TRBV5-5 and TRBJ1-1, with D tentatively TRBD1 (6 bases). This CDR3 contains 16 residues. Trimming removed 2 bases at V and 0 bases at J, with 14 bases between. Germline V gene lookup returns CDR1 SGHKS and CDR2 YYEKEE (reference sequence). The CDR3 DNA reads TGTGCCAGCAGCTTTGGACAGAACTATATGAACACTGAAGCTTTCTTT. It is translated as CASSFGQNYMNTEAFF.

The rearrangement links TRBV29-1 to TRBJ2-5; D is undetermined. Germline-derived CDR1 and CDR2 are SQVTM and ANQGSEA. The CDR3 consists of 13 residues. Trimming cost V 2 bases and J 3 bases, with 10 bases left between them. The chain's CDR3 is CSVERGVEETQYF. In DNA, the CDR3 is TGCAGCGTTGAACGTGGGGTTGAAGAGACCCAGTACTTC.

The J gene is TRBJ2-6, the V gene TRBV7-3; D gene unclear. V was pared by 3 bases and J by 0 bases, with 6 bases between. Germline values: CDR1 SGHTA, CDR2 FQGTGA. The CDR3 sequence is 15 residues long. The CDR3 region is CASSFQVSGANVLTF. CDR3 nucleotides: TGTGCCAGCAGCTTTCAAGTCTCTGGGGCCAACGTCCTGACTTTC.

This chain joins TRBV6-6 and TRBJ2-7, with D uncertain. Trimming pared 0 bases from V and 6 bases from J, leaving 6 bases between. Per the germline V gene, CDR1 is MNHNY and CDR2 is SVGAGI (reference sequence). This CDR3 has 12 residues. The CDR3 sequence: CASSYSPGEQYF. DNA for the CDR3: TGTGCCAGCAGTTACTCTCCGGGCGAGCAGTACTTC.

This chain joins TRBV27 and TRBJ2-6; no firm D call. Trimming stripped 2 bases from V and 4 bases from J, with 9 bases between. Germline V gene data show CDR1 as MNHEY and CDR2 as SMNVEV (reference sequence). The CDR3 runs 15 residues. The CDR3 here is CASSLAWGGANVLTF. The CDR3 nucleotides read TGTGCCAGCAGTTTAGCCTGGGGAGGGGCCAACGTCCTGACTTTC. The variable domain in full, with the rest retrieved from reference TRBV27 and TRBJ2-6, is EAQVTQNPRYLITVTGKKLTVTCSQNMNHEYMSWYRQDPGLGLRQIYYSMNVEVTDKGDVPEGYKVSRKEKRNFPLILESPSPNQTSLYFCASSLAWGGANVLTFGAGSRLTVL.

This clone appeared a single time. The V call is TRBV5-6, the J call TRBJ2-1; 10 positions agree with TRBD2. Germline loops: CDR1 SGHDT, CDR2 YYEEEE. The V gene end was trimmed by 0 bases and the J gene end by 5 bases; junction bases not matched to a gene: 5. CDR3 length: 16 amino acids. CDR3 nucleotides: TGTGCCAGCAGCTTGGATGGACTAGCGGTACACAATGAGCAGTTCTTC. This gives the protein CASSLDGLAVHNEQFF.

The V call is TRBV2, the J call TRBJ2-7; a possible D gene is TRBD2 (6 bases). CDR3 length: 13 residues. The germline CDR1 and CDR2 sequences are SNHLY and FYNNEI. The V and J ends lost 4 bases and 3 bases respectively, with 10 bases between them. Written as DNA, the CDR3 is TGTGCCAGCAGTGTCCGGGGGAACTACGAGCAGTACTTC. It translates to CASSVRGNYEQYF.

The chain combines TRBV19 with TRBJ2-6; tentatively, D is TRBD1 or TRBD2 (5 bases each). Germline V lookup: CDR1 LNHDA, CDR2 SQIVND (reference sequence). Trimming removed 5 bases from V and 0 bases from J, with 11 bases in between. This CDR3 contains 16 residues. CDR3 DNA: TGTGCCAGTAGTGGACAAGGGACCTCTGGGGCCAACGTCCTGACTTTC. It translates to CASSGQGTSGANVLTF. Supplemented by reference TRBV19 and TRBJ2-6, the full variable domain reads DGGITQSPKYLFRKEGQNVTLSCEQNLNHDAMYWYRQDPGQGLRLIYYSQIVNDFQKGDIAEGYSVSREKKESFPLTVTSAQKNPTAFYLCASSGQGTSGANVLTFGAGSRLTVL.

CDR3 region: CAWSRDRGGYGYTF. DNA for the CDR3: TGTGCCTGGAGTCGCGACAGGGGGGGCTATGGCTACACCTTC. The gene calls are TRBV30 and TRBJ1-2, with 9 bases identical to TRBD1. This CDR3 has 14 residues. The V and J ends lost 2 bases and 4 bases, in that order; junction bases with no gene match: 5. Germline V lookup: CDR1 GTSNPN, CDR2 SVGIG (reference sequence). Together with reference TRBV30 and TRBJ1-2, the CDR3 gives the full variable domain: SQTIHQWPATLVQPVGSPLSLECTVEGTSNPNLYWYRQAAGRGLQLLFYSVGIGQISSEVPQNLSASRPQDRQFILSSKKLLLSDSGFYLCAWSRDRGGYGYTFGSGTRLTVV.

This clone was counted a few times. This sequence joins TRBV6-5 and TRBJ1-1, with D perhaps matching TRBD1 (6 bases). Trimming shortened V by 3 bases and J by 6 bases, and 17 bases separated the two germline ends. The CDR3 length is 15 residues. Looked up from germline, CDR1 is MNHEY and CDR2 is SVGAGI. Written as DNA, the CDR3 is TGTGCCAGCAGTTATGGGGGGCCCACCCTCGCTGAAGCTTTCTTT. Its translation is CASSYGGPTLAEAFF.

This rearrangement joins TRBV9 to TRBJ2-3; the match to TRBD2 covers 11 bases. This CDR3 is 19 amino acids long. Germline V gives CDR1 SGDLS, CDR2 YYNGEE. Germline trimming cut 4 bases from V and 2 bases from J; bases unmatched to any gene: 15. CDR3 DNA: TGTGCCAGCAGCCCCCGGATAGCGGGAGGGGGAGGAGACACAGATACGCAGTATTTT. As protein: CASSPRIAGGGGDTDTQYF.

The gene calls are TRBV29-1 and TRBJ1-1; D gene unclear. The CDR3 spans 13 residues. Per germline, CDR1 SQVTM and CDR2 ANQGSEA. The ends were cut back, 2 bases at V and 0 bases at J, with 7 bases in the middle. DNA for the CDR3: TGCAGCGTTGAAAATTCGGTGAACACTGAAGCTTTCTTT. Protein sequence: CSVENSVNTEAFF.

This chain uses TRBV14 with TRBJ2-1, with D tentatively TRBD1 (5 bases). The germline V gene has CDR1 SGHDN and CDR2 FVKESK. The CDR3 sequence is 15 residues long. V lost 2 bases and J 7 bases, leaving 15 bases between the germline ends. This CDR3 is CASSQTAGSGNEQFF. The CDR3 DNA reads TGTGCCAGCAGCCAAACTGCAGGGTCCGGAAATGAGCAGTTCTTC.

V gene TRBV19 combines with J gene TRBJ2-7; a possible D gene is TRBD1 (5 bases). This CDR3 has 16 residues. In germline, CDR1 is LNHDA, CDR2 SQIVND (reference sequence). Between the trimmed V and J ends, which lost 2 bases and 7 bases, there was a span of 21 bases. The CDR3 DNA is TGTGCCAGTAGTATATCCTCCGGAGTGAAGGCAGGGGAGCAGTACTTC. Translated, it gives CASSISSGVKAGEQYF.

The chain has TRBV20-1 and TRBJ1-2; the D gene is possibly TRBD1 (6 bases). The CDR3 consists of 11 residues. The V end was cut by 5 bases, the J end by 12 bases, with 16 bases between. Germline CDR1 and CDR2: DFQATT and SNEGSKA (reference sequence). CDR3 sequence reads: CSARDTSLNTF. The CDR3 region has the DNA TGCAGTGCTCGGGACACTAGTCTAAACACCTTC.

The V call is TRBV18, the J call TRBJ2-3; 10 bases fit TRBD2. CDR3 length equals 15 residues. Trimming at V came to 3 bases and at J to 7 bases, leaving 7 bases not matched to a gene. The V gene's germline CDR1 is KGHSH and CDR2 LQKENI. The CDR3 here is CASSPSSGSGYTQYF. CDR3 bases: TGTGCCAGCTCACCTTCTAGCGGGAGCGGATATACGCAGTATTTT.

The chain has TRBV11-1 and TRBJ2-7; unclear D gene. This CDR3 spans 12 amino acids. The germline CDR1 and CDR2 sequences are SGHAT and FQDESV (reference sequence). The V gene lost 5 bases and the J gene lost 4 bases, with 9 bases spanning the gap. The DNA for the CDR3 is TGTGCCAGCAGCCGAATCCATTACGAGCAGTACTTC. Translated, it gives CASSRIHYEQYF.

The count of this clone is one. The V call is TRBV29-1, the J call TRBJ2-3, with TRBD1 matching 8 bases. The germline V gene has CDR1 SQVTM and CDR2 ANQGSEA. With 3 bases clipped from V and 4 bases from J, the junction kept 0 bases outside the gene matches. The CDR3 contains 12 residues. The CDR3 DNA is TGCAGCGTTGAGACAGGGGCAGATACGCAGTATTTT. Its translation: CSVETGADTQYF.

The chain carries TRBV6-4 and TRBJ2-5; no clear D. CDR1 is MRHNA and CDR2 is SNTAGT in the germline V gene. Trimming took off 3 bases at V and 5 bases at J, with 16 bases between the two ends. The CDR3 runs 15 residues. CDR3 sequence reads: CASSEGRTPRETQYF. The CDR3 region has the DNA TGTGCCAGCAGTGAGGGCAGGACCCCGCGGGAGACCCAGTACTTC.

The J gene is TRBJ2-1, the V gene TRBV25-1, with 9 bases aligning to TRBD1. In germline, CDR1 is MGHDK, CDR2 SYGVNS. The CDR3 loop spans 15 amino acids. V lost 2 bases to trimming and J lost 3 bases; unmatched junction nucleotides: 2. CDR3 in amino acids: CASSETGGSYNEQFF. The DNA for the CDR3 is TGTGCCAGCAGTGAAACAGGGGGCAGCTACAATGAGCAGTTCTTC.

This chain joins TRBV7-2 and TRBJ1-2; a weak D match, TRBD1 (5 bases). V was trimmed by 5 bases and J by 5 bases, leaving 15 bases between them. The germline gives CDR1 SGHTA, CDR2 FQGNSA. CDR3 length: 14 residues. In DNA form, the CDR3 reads TGTGCCAGCAGCGGGACCAGCAGTTCTTATGGCTACACCTTC. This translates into CASSGTSSSYGYTF.

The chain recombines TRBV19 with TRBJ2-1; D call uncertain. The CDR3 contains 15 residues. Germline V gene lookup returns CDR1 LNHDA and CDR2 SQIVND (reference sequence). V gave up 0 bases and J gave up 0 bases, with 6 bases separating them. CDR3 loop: CASSIDQSSYNEQFF. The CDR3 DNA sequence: TGTGCCAGTAGTATAGATCAGAGCTCCTACAATGAGCAGTTCTTC.

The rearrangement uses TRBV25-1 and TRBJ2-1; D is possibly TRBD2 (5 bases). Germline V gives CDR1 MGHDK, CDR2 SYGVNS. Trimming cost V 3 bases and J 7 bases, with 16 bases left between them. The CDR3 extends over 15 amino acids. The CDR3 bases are TGTGCCAGCAGTGAGGTTACTAGGAGTCGGAATGAGCAGTTCTTC. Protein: CASSEVTRSRNEQFF.

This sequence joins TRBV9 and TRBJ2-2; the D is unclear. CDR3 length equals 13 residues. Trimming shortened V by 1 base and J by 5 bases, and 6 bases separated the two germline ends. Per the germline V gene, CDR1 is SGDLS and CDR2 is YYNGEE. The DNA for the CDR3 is TGTGCCAGCAGCGTAACCGGAACCGGGGAGCTGTTTTTT. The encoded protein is CASSVTGTGELFF.

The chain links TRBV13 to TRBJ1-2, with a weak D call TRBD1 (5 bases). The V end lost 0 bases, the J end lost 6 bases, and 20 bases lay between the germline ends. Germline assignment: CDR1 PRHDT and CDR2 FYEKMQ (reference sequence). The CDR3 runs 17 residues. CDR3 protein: CASSLGSGGAGKDGYTF. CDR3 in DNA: TGTGCCAGCAGCTTAGGGAGTGGCGGGGCCGGAAAGGATGGCTACACCTTC. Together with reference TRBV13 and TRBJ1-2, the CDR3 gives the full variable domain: AAGVIQSPRHLIKEKRETATLKCYPIPRHDTVYWYQQGPGQDPQFLISFYEKMQSDKGSIPDRFSAQQFSDYHSELNMSSLELGDSALYFCASSLGSGGAGKDGYTFGSGTRLTVV.

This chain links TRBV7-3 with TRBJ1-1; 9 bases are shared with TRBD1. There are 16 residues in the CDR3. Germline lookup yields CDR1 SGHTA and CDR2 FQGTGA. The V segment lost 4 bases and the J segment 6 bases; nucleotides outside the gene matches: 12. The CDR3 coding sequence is TGTGCCAGCAGCTCACGGACAGGGGAGGTTCCTTCTGAAGCTTTCTTT. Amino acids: CASSSRTGEVPSEAFF.

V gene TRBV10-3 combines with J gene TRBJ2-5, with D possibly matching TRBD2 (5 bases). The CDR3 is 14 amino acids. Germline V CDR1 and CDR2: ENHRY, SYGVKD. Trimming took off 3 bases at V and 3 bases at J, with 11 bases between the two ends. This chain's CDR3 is CAISDGLEKETQYF. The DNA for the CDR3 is TGTGCCATCAGTGACGGACTGGAAAAAGAGACCCAGTACTTC.

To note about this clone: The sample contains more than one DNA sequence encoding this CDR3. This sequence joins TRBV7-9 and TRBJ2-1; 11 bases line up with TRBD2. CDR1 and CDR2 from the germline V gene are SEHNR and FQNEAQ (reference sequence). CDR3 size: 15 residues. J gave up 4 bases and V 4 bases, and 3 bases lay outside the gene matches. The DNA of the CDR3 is TGTGCCAGCAGCTCAGGGACTAGCGGATACAATGAGCAGTTCTTC. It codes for CASSSGTSGYNEQFF.

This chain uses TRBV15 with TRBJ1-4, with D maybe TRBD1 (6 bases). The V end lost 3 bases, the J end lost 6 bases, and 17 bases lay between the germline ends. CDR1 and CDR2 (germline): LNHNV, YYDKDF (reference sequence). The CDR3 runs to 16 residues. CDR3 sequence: CATSSGSGTSYEKLFF. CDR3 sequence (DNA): TGTGCCACCAGCAGCGGGAGCGGGACAAGTTATGAAAAACTGTTTTTT.

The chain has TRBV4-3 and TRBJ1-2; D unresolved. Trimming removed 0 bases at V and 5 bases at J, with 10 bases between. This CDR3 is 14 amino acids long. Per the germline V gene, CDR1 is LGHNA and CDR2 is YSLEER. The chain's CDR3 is CASSQDRSSYGYTF. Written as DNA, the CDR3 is TGCGCCAGCAGCCAAGATAGGTCATCTTATGGCTACACCTTC.